The clone carrying this T cell receptor (beta chain) was counted ten times or more. Antigen: not known. These data originate in a study of CD8 T cells in ankylosing spondylitis. Study findings and constraints: Matched ankylosing spondylitis synovial fluid reportedly showed significant enrichment of disease-linked clones. Earlier studies detected some motif variants in reactive arthritis synovial fluid and blood. Disease-linked clones bore a CD8+ phenotype and were relatively rare in peripheral blood. In ankylosing spondylitis blood, a motif of about 8 highly homologous TCR beta variants appeared characteristic.

V lost 3 bases and J lost 4, with 11 bases in between. CDR3 length: 14 amino acids. A single record per CDR3 protein comes from TCRdb applying MiXCR to the 5' RACE reads. The data show 340,000 or so distinct CDR3 sequences, roughly 14% seen once. The sequencing input was blood, either unsorted or a sorted T cell fraction (not recorded which). This clonotype originated in a male donor with ankylosing spondylitis or in good health (not recorded which). The gene calls are TRBV12-3 or TRBV12-4 and TRBJ2-3, with a tentative D call TRBD1 (6 bases). As DNA, the CDR3 is TGTGCCAGCAGTTTTGGACAGTCATCAGATACGCAGTATTTT. It codes for CASSFGQSSDTQYF.